Listed below are T cell receptor beta chains from one sample, sequenced in a study of immune evolution from preneoplasia to lung adenocarcinoma. Clones were read by immunoSEQ multiplex PCR, and TCRdb kept only the in-frame ones, dropping some. The sample contains roughly 14,000 clones, roughly 80% of which appear only once. Sequences were obtained from FFPE minimally invasive lung adenocarcinoma tissue. The receptor source for this set is a person aged 70 to 79 with lung adenocarcinoma. Each CDR3 is given with its conserved first and last residue. The order of the fields is D gene, V gene, CDR3 length, J gene, clone size, CDR3 protein, CDR3 DNA. A D gene is named only where the DNA matches it firmly. Expanded clones are given a class, and other clones once, few, many or no size at all.

D: TRBD2; V: TRBV2; length: 15; J: TRBJ2-3; size: NA; CDR3: CASSLAGGPTDTQYF; DNA: TGTGCCAGCAGTCTAGCGGGAGGGCCTACAGATACGCAGTATTTT
D: TRBD2; V: TRBV14; length: 15; J: TRBJ2-3; size: few; CDR3: CASSTSGGRTDTQYF; DNA: TGTGCCAGCAGCACTAGCGGGGGGCGCACAGATACGCAGTATTTT
D: TRBD2; V: TRBV4-2; length: 17; J: TRBJ2-7; size: NA; CDR3: CASSQTSDDTGGYEQYF; DNA: TGTGCCAGCAGCCAGACTAGCGACGATACTGGTGGGTACGAGCAGTACTTC
D: NA; V: TRBV7-3; length: 15; J: TRBJ2-6; size: NA; CDR3: CASSGRASGANVLTF; DNA: TGTGCCAGCAGCGGCAGGGCCTCTGGGGCCAACGTCCTGACTTTC
D: TRBD2; V: TRBV11-3; length: 18; J: TRBJ2-1; size: NA; CDR3: CASSLGLAGGPGYNEQFF; DNA: TGTGCCAGCAGCTTAGGACTAGCGGGGGGGCCGGGGTACAATGAGCAGTTCTTC
D: TRBD1; V: TRBV5-5; length: 16; J: TRBJ1-2; size: once; CDR3: CASTRHQGDHDYGYTF; DNA: TGTGCCAGCACTAGACATCAGGGGGATCATGACTATGGCTACACCTTC
D: NA; V: TRBV6-6; length: 15; J: TRBJ2-7; size: NA; CDR3: CASSYRVGDSYEQYF; DNA: TGTGCCAGCAGTTACCGGGTGGGGGACTCCTACGAGCAGTACTTC
D: NA; V: TRBV19; length: 15; J: TRBJ1-2; size: few; CDR3: CASSPQGPTAYGYTF; DNA: TGTGCCAGTAGTCCTCAGGGACCGACTGCTTATGGCTACACCTTC
D: NA; V: TRBV2; length: 14; J: TRBJ1-2; size: NA; CDR3: CASSSRVETYGYTF; DNA: TGTGCCAGCAGTTCAAGGGTAGAAACCTATGGCTACACCTTC
D: TRBD1; V: TRBV6-5; length: 13; J: TRBJ2-7; size: NA; CDR3: CASRNRGSNEQYF; DNA: TGTGCCAGCAGAAACAGGGGATCCAACGAGCAGTACTTC
D: NA; V: TRBV12-5; length: 15; J: TRBJ2-7; size: NA; CDR3: CASGFPKDSSYEQYF; DNA: TGTGCTAGTGGTTTTCCCAAGGACAGTTCCTACGAGCAGTACTTC
D: NA; V: TRBV19; length: 13; J: TRBJ2-5; size: NA; CDR3: CASSAARGETQYF; DNA: TGTGCCAGTAGTGCCGCTCGTGGGGAGACCCAGTACTTC
D: TRBD2; V: TRBV2; length: 16; J: TRBJ2-7; size: NA; CDR3: CASSAPGLALSYEQYF; DNA: TGTGCCAGCAGTGCGCCGGGACTAGCGCTATCCTACGAGCAGTACTTC
D: NA; V: TRBV18; length: 15; J: TRBJ2-1; size: NA; CDR3: CASSPAPTGGRGQFF; DNA: TGTGCCAGCTCACCGGCACCCACCGGGGGCCGCGGGCAGTTCTTC
D: NA; V: TRBV7-3; length: 14; J: TRBJ1-1; size: NA; CDR3: CASSLARGDTEAFF; DNA: TGTGCCAGCAGCCTAGCGCGGGGGGACACTGAAGCTTTCTTT
D: NA; V: TRBV28; length: 14; J: TRBJ1-5; size: NA; CDR3: CASSLGRTGRPQHF; DNA: TGTGCCAGCAGTTTGGGACGGACGGGTCGTCCCCAGCATTTT
D: TRBD1; V: TRBV29-1; length: 13; J: TRBJ1-6; size: NA; CDR3: CSARTGEDSPLHF; DNA: TGCAGCGCCCGGACAGGGGAGGATTCACCCCTCCACTTT
D: NA; V: TRBV2; length: 14; J: TRBJ1-1; size: NA; CDR3: CASSEALQVTEAFF; DNA: TGTGCCAGCAGTGAAGCGCTTCAGGTCACTGAAGCTTTCTTT
D: TRBD1; V: TRBV19; length: 16; J: TRBJ2-7; size: NA; CDR3: CASRGQGKNSIYEQYF; DNA: TGTGCCAGTAGAGGACAGGGGAAGAATTCTATCTACGAGCAGTACTTC
D: TRBD1; V: TRBV30; length: 15; J: TRBJ2-3; size: NA; CDR3: CAWSRTGSSTDTQYF; DNA: TGTGCCTGGAGCCGGACAGGGTCTAGCACAGATACGCAGTATTTT
D: TRBD1; V: TRBV7-3; length: 15; J: TRBJ2-1; size: NA; CDR3: CASSSQGGSDNEQFF; DNA: TGTGCCAGCAGCTCTCAAGGGGGCTCGGACAATGAGCAGTTCTTC
D: NA; V: TRBV14; length: 16; J: TRBJ2-3; size: NA; CDR3: CASSQGQAGLADTQYF; DNA: TGTGCCAGCAGCCAAGGACAGGCGGGGTTGGCAGATACGCAGTATTTT
D: NA; V: TRBV30; length: 12; J: TRBJ1-2; size: NA; CDR3: CAWSLKGVGYTF; DNA: TGTGCCTGGAGTTTGAAGGGCGTCGGCTACACCTTC
D: TRBD1; V: TRBV2; length: 14; J: TRBJ2-2; size: NA; CDR3: CASCGQGATGELFF; DNA: TGTGCCAGCTGTGGACAGGGGGCGACCGGGGAGCTGTTTTTT
D: NA; V: TRBV29-1; length: 11; J: TRBJ2-7; size: NA; CDR3: CSVELAFEQYF; DNA: TGCAGCGTTGAACTAGCTTTCGAGCAGTACTTC
D: TRBD1; V: TRBV6-5; length: 14; J: TRBJ1-2; size: NA; CDR3: CASGGTGGNYGYTF; DNA: TGTGCCAGTGGAGGGACAGGGGGAAATTATGGCTACACCTTC
D: TRBD1; V: TRBV11-1; length: 13; J: TRBJ1-1; size: NA; CDR3: CASSLDRGGEAFF; DNA: TGTGCCAGCAGTCTGGACAGGGGTGGTGAAGCTTTCTTT
D: NA; V: TRBV5-6; length: 15; J: TRBJ2-3; size: NA; CDR3: CASSAGLGGRATQYF; DNA: TGTGCCAGCAGCGCCGGTTTGGGGGGGCGAGCTACGCAGTATTTT
D: TRBD1; V: TRBV6-5; length: 14; J: TRBJ2-2; size: NA; CDR3: CASSIDRGTGELFF; DNA: TGTGCCAGCAGCATCGACAGGGGGACCGGGGAGCTGTTTTTT
D: NA; V: TRBV7-3; length: 18; J: TRBJ2-1; size: NA; CDR3: CASSPILGGISSYNEQFF; DNA: TGTGCCAGCAGCCCGATACTCGGGGGCATCAGCTCCTACAATGAGCAGTTCTTC
D: TRBD1; V: TRBV2; length: 16; J: TRBJ2-7; size: NA; CDR3: CASRGSRDRGLDEQYF; DNA: TGTGCCAGCAGGGGGAGCCGGGACAGGGGCTTAGACGAGCAGTACTTC
D: NA; V: TRBV30; length: 11; J: TRBJ2-7; size: NA; CDR3: CAWGRSYEQYF; DNA: TGTGCCTGGGGTAGGAGCTACGAGCAGTACTTC
D: TRBD2; V: TRBV9; length: 17; J: TRBJ2-2; size: NA; CDR3: CASSVDAGGPSTGKLFF; DNA: TGTGCCAGCAGCGTAGATGCGGGGGGGCCGAGCACCGGGAAGCTGTTTTTT
D: TRBD2; V: TRBV4-2; length: 14; J: TRBJ2-7; size: NA; CDR3: CASTPTSGSHEQYF; DNA: TGTGCCAGTACCCCGACTAGCGGGAGCCACGAGCAGTACTTC
D: NA; V: TRBV11-3; length: 14; J: TRBJ2-7; size: NA; CDR3: CASSWGGAAKEQYF; DNA: TGTGCCAGCAGCTGGGGGGGGGCAGCGAAGGAGCAGTACTTT
D: NA; V: TRBV15; length: 15; J: TRBJ1-2; size: NA; CDR3: CATSRVAGPGNGYTF; DNA: TGTGCCACCAGCAGAGTGGCGGGCCCGGGAAATGGCTACACCTTC
D: TRBD1; V: TRBV29-1; length: 13; J: TRBJ1-1; size: NA; CDR3: CSVRDRTNTEAFF; DNA: TGCAGCGTTAGGGACAGGACGAACACTGAAGCTTTCTTT
D: NA; V: TRBV28; length: 12; J: TRBJ1-2; size: few; CDR3: CASSSTSAGYTF; DNA: TGTGCCAGCAGCTCAACATCGGCCGGCTACACCTTC
D: TRBD1; V: TRBV5-6; length: 14; J: TRBJ2-5; size: NA; CDR3: CASSFSGGSMSPYF; DNA: TGTGCCAGCAGCTTTTCAGGGGGTTCCATGTCCCCTTACTTC
D: TRBD1; V: TRBV10-3; length: 14; J: TRBJ1-1; size: NA; CDR3: CAISADRGNTEAFF; DNA: TGTGCCATCAGTGCTGACAGGGGAAACACTGAAGCTTTCTTT
D: NA; V: TRBV7-8; length: 13; J: TRBJ1-6; size: NA; CDR3: CASSSTYNSPLHF; DNA: TGTGCCAGCAGCTCCACTTATAATTCACCCCTCCACTTT
D: TRBD1; V: TRBV2; length: 14; J: TRBJ1-3; size: few; CDR3: CASRLQGPGNTIYF; DNA: TGTGCCAGCAGGCTACAGGGGCCTGGAAACACCATATATTTT
D: NA; V: TRBV28; length: 14; J: TRBJ2-7; size: once; CDR3: CASTRQASSYEQYF; DNA: TGTGCCAGCACCAGACAGGCGAGCTCCTACGAGCAGTACTTC
D: NA; V: TRBV5-4; length: 14; J: TRBJ2-7; size: NA; CDR3: CASSLEASAYEQYF; DNA: TGTGCCAGCAGCTTGGAGGCTAGCGCCTACGAGCAGTACTTC
D: TRBD1; V: TRBV7-3; length: 18; J: TRBJ1-4; size: NA; CDR3: CASSSWTGLLGDNEKLFF; DNA: TGTGCCAGCAGCTCGTGGACAGGCCTGTTGGGGGATAATGAAAAACTGTTTTTT
D: NA; V: TRBV5-6; length: 16; J: TRBJ2-3; size: few; CDR3: CASSLGSGSSTDTQYF; DNA: TGTGCCAGCAGCTTGGGAAGCGGGTCTAGCACAGATACGCAGTATTTT
D: NA; V: TRBV7-3; length: 13; J: TRBJ1-6; size: few; CDR3: CASSSTYNSPLHF; DNA: TGTGCCAGCAGCTCCACTTATAATTCACCCCTCCACTTT
D: NA; V: TRBV20-1; length: 11; J: TRBJ2-7; size: NA; CDR3: CSAPVKYEQYF; DNA: TGCAGTGCCCCCGTCAAGTACGAGCAGTACTTC
D: NA; V: TRBV5-1; length: 12; J: TRBJ2-5; size: once; CDR3: CASRTGQETQYF; DNA: TGCGCCAGCAGGACGGGCCAAGAGACCCAGTACTTC
D: TRBD2; V: TRBV2; length: 15; J: TRBJ2-3; size: NA; CDR3: CASRKLAGGSDTQYF; DNA: TGTGCCAGCAGGAAACTAGCGGGGGGTTCGGATACGCAGTATTTT
D: NA; V: TRBV30; length: 13; J: TRBJ2-1; size: NA; CDR3: CAWSVQDYNEQFF; DNA: TGTGCCTGGAGTGTACAGGACTACAATGAGCAGTTCTTC